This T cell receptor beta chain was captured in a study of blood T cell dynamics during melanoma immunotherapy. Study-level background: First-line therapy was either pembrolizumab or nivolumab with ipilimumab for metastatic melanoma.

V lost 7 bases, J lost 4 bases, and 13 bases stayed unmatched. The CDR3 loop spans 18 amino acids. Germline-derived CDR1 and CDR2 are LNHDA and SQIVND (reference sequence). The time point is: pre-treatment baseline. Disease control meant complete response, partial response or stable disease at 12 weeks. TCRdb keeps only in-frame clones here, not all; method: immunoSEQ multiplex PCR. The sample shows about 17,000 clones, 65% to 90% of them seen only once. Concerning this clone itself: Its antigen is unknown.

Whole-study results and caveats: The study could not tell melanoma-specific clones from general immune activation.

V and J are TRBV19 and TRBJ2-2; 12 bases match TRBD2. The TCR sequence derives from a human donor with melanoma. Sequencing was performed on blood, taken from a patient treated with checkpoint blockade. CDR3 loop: CASTLNPLAGGSTGELFF. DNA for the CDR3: TGTGCCAGTACCCTAAATCCTCTAGCGGGAGGGTCCACCGGGGAGCTGTTTTTT.